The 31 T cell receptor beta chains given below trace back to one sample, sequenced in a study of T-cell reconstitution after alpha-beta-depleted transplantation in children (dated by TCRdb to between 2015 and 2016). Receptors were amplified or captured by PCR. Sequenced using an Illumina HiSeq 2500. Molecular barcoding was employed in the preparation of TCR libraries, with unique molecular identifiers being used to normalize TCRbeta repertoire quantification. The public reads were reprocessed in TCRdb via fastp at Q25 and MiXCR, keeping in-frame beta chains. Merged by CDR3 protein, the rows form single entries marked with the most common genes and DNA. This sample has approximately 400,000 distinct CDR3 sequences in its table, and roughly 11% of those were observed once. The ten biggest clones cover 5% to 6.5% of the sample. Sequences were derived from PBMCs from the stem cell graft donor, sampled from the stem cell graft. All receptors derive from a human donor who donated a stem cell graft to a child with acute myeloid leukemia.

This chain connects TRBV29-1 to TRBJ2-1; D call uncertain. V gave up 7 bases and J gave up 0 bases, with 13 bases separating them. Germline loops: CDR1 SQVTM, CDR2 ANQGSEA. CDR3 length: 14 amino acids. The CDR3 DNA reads TGCAGCGGAACTACGATTAGCTCCTACAATGAGCAGTTCTTC. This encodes CSGTTISSYNEQFF.

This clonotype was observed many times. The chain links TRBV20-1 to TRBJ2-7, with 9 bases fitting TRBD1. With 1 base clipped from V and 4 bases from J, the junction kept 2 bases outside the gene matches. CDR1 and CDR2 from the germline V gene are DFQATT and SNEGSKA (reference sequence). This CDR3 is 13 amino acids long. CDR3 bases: TGCAGTGCTAGAGGGGACAGGGATTACGAGCAGTACTTC. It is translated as CSARGDRDYEQYF.

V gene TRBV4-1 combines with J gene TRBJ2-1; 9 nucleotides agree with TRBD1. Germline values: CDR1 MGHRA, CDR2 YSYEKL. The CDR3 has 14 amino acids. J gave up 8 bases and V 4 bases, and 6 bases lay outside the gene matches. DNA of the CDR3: TGCGCCAGCAGCCCCGGGGACAGGGCCCATGAGCAGTTCTTC. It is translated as CASSPGDRAHEQFF.

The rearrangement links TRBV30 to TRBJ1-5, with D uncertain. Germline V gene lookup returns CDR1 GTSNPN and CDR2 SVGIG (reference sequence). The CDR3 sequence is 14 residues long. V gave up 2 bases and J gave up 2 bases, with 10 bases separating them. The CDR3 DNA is TGTGCCTGGAGTCGCCAGGTGGGCAATCAGCCCCAGCATTTT. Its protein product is CAWSRQVGNQPQHF. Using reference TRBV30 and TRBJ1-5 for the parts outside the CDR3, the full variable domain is SQTIHQWPATLVQPVGSPLSLECTVEGTSNPNLYWYRQAAGRGLQLLFYSVGIGQISSEVPQNLSASRPQDRQFILSSKKLLLSDSGFYLCAWSRQVGNQPQHFGDGTRLSIL.

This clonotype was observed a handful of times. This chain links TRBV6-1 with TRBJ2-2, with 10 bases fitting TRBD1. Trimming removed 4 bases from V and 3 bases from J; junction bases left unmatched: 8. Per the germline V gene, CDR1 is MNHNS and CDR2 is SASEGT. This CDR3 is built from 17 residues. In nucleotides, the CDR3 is TGTGCCAGCAGTGCCGGGACAGGGGACTTCTACACCGGGGAGCTGTTTTTT. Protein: CASSAGTGDFYTGELFF.

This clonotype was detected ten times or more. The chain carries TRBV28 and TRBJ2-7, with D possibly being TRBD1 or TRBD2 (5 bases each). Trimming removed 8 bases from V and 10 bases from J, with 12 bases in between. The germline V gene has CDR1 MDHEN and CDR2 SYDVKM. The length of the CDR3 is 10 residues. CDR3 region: CASRGRDQYF. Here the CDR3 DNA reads TGTGCCAGCCGGGGACGCGACCAGTACTTC.

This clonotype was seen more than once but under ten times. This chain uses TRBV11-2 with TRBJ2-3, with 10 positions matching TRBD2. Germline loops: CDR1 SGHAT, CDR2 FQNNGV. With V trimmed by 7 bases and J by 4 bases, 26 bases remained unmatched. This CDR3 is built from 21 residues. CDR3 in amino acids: CASTLGGDGELSGRVSDTQYF. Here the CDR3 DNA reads TGTGCCAGCACCCTAGGGGGCGACGGAGAACTAAGCGGGAGGGTATCAGATACGCAGTATTTT.

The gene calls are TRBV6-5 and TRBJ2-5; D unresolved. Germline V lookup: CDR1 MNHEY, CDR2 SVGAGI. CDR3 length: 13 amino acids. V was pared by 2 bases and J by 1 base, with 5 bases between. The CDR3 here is CASSYRLQETQYF. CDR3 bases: TGTGCCAGCAGTTACAGGCTCCAAGAGACCCAGTACTTC.

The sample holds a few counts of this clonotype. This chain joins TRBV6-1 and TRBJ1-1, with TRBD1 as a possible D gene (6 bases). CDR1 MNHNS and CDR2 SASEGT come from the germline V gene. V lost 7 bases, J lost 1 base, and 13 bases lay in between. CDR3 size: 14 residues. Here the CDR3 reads CASTVQGPNTEAFF. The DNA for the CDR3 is TGTGCCAGCACCGTACAGGGCCCGAACACTGAAGCTTTCTTT.

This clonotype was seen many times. The CDR3: CSVSGTEYNNEQFF. The CDR3 nucleotides read TGCAGCGTTTCCGGGACAGAGTATAACAATGAGCAGTTCTTC. This rearrangement joins TRBV29-1 to TRBJ2-1; 7 positions match TRBD1. J was trimmed by 5 bases and V by 5 bases; bases with no gene match: 9. The germline gives CDR1 SQVTM, CDR2 ANQGSEA. The CDR3 consists of 14 residues.

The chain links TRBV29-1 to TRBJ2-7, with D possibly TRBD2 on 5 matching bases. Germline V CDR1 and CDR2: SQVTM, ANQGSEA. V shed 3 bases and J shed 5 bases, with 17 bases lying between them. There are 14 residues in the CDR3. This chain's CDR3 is CSVDSGLGGHEQYF. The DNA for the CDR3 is TGCAGCGTTGATTCAGGTCTAGGAGGCCACGAGCAGTACTTC.

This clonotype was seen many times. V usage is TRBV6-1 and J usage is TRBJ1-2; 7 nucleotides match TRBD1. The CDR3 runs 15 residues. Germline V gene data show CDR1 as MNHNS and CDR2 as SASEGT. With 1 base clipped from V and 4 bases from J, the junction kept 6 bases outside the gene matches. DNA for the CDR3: TGTGCCAGCAGTGAAGGGACAGGCCGATTCTATGGCTACACCTTC. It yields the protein CASSEGTGRFYGYTF.

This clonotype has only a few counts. The CDR3 region has the DNA TGCGCCAGCAGCCGCATACAGGGGGCCGATCAGCCCCAGCATTTT. Translating gives CASSRIQGADQPQHF. J is TRBJ1-5 and V is TRBV4-1, with TRBD1 identical over 9 bases. The V segment lost 4 bases and the J segment 5 bases; nucleotides outside the gene matches: 6. The CDR3 has 15 amino acids. Germline V lookup: CDR1 MGHRA, CDR2 YSYEKL.

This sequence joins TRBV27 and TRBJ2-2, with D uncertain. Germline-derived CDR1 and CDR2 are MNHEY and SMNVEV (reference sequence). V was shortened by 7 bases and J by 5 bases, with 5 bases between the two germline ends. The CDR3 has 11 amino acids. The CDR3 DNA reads TGTGCCAGCACTAAAACCGGGGAGCTGTTTTTT. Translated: CASTKTGELFF.

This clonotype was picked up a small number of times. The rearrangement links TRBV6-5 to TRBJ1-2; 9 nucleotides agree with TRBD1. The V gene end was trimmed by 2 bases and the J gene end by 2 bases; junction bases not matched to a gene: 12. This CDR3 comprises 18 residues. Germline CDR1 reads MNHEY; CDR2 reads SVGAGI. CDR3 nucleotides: TGTGCCAGCAGTTACCACACACCCCTCGGACAGGGGAACTATGGCTACACCTTC. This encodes CASSYHTPLGQGNYGYTF.

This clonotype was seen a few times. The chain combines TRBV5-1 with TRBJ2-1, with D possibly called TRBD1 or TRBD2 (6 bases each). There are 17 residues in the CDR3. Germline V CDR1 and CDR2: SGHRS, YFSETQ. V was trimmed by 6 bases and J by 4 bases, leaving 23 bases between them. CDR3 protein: CASTRPEGDKTYNEQFF. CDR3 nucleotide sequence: TGCGCCAGCACCCGTCCGGAGGGGGACAAGACTTACAATGAGCAGTTCTTC.

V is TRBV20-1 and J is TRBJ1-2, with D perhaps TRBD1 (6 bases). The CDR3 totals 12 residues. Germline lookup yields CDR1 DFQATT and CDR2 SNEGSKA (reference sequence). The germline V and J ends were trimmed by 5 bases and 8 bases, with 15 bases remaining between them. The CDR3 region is CSADRPPSGYTF. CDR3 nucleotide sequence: TGCAGTGCTGACAGGCCCCCTTCCGGCTACACCTTC.

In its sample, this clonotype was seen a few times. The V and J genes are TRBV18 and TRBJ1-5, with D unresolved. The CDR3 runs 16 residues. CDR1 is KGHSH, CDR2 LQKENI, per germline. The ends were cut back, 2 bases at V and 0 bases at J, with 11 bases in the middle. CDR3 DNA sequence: TGTGCCAGCTCACCATTTGTGGACGGTAGCAATCAGCCCCAGCATTTT. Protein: CASSPFVDGSNQPQHF.

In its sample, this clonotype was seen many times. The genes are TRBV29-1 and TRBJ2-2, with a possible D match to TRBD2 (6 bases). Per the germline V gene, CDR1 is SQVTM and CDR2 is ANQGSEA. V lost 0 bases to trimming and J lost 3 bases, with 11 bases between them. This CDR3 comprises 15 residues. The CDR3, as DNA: TGCAGCGTTGAAGATCGTCGGGGGTACACCGGGGAGCTGTTTTTT. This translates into CSVEDRRGYTGELFF.

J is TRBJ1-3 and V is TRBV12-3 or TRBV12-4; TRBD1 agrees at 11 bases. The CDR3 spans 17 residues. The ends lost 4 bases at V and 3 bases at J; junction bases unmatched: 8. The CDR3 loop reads CASSSGTGGFFGNTIYF. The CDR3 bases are TGTGCCAGCAGTTCCGGGACAGGGGGTTTCTTTGGAAACACCATATATTTT.

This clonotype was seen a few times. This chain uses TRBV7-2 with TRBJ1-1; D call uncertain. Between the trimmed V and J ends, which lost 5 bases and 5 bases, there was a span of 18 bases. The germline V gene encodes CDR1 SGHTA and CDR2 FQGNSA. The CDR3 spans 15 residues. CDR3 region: CASSKTRTLWTEAFF. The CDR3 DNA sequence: TGTGCCAGCAGCAAAACCCGGACGTTGTGGACTGAAGCTTTCTTT.

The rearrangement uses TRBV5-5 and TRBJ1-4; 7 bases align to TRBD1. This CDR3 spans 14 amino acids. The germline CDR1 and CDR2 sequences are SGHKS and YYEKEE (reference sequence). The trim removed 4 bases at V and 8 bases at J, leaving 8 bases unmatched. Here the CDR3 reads CASSAGTAEEKLFF. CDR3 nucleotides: TGTGCCAGCAGCGCCGGGACAGCGGAAGAAAAACTGTTTTTT.

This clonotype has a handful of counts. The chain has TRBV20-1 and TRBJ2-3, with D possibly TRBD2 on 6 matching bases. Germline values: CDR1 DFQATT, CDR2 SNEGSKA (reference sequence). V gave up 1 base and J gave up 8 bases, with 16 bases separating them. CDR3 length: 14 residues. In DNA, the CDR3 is TGCAGTGCTAGAGTGGGGCAGGGACTGGGTACGCAGTATTTT. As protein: CSARVGQGLGTQYF.

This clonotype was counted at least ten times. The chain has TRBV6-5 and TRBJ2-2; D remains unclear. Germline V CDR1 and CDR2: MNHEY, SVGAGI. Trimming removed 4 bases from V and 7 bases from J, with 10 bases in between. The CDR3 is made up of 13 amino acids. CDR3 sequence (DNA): TGTGCCAGCAGTTTGTCCTTCGGCGGGGAGCTGTTTTTT. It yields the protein CASSLSFGGELFF.

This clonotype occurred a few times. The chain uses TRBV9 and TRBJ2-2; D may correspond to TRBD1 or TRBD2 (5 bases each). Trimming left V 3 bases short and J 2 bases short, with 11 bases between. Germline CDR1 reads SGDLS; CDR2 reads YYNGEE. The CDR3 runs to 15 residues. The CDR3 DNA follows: TGTGCCAGCAGCGGGACGGGACCAAACACCGGGGAGCTGTTTTTT. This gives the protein CASSGTGPNTGELFF.

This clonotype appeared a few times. For the CDR3, the DNA is TGTGCCAGCAGGGCAGTGGGGGCATCCATGAACACTGAAGCTTTCTTT. Amino acid sequence: CASRAVGASMNTEAFF. The chain links TRBV7-2 to TRBJ1-1, with D maybe TRBD1 (6 bases). Germline V gene data show CDR1 as SGHTA and CDR2 as FQGNSA. The CDR3 is 16 amino acids. V was pared by 6 bases and J by 0 bases, with 17 bases between.

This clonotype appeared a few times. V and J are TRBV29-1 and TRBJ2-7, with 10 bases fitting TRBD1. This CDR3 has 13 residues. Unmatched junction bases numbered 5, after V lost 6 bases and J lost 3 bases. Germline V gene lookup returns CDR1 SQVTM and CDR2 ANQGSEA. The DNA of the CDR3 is TGCAGCGTAGGACAGGGGGTAGGCTACGAGCAGTACTTC. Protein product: CSVGQGVGYEQYF.

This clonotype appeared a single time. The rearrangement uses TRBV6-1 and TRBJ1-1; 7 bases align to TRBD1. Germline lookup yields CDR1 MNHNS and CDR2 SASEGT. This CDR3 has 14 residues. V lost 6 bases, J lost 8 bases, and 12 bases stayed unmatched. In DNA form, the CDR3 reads TGTGCCAGCAGACCACCGGGACAGCAATGGGAAGCTTTCTTT. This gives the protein CASRPPGQQWEAFF.

This chain's CDR3 is CSVTTGGGELFF. DNA of the CDR3: TGCAGCGTAACCACGGGGGGCGGGGAGCTGTTTTTT. The genes are TRBV29-1 and TRBJ2-2; 7 positions match TRBD2. Trimming removed 6 bases from V and 7 bases from J; junction bases left unmatched: 5. The germline V gene encodes CDR1 SQVTM and CDR2 ANQGSEA. There are 12 residues in the CDR3.

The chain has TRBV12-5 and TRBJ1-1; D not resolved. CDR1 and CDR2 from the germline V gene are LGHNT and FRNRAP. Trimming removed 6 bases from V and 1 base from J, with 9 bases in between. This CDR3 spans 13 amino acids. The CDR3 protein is CASGKETNTEAFF. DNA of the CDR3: TGTGCTAGTGGGAAAGAAACGAACACTGAAGCTTTCTTT.

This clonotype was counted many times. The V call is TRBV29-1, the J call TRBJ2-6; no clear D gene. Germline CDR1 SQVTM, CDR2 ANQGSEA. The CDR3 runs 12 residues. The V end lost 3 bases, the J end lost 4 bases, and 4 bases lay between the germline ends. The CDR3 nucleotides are TGCAGCGTTGAGTCCGGGGCCAACGTCCTGACTTTC. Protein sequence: CSVESGANVLTF.